The 9 T cell receptor beta chains below all came from one sample that was sequenced in a study of blood T cell repertoires in COVID-19. The protocol was immunoSEQ multiplex PCR, while the TCRdb copy is restricted to in-frame clones and leaves out a portion. The sample has around 68,000 clones, more than 75% seen once. Material: peripheral blood. Source of these receptors: a man aged 50 to 59 with active COVID-19.

The rearrangement joins TRBV7-9 to TRBJ1-1; D not resolved. The germline V gene has CDR1 SEHNR and CDR2 FQNEAQ (reference sequence). Trimming cost V 2 bases and J 3 bases, with 7 bases left between them. This CDR3 is 13 amino acids long. The CDR3 DNA reads TGTGCCAGCAGCTTATCAACGGACACTGAAGCTTTCTTT. This encodes CASSLSTDTEAFF.

The chain employs TRBV5-6 and TRBJ1-3; D is perhaps TRBD1 (5 bases). The length of the CDR3 is 14 residues. The germline V and J ends were trimmed by 1 base and 4 bases, with 9 bases remaining between them. CDR1 and CDR2 (germline): SGHDT, YYEEEE. CDR3 in amino acids: CASSLRGTGNTIYF. The CDR3 DNA reads TGTGCCAGCAGCTTGCGGGGGACGGGAAACACCATATATTTT.

This rearrangement joins TRBV9 to TRBJ1-2; TRBD1 agrees at 9 bases. Germline CDR1 and CDR2: SGDLS and YYNGEE. Losses at the gene ends were 4 bases for V and 4 bases for J; bases not matched to a gene: 5. This CDR3 has 14 amino acids. The CDR3 here is CASSRETGGYGYTF. CDR3 DNA: TGTGCCAGCAGCCGAGAGACAGGGGGCTATGGCTACACCTTC.

The chain uses TRBV18 and TRBJ1-4; 9 nucleotides line up with TRBD1. V was pared by 5 bases and J by 0 bases, with 4 bases of the junction left unmatched. This CDR3 is 16 amino acids long. Germline-derived CDR1 and CDR2 are KGHSH and LQKENI. This CDR3 reads CASSLTGGTTNEKLFF. As DNA, the CDR3 is TGTGCCAGCTCATTAACAGGGGGCACAACTAATGAAAAACTGTTTTTT.

V gene TRBV7-8 combines with J gene TRBJ1-1, with D tentatively TRBD1 (5 bases). With 0 bases removed from V and 4 bases from J, the gap between germline ends came to 15 bases. The germline CDR1 and CDR2 sequences are SGHVS and FQNEAQ. CDR3 length: 16 residues. CDR3 in amino acids: CASSLAGPGIGTEAFF. The CDR3 DNA sequence: TGTGCCAGCAGCTTAGCCGGCCCAGGGATCGGCACTGAAGCTTTCTTT.

This chain joins TRBV28 and TRBJ2-4, with 7 bases aligning to TRBD1. In germline, CDR1 is MDHEN, CDR2 SYDVKM. Unmatched junction bases numbered 10, after V lost 10 bases and J lost 7 bases. There are 13 residues in the CDR3. In DNA form, the CDR3 reads TGTGCCACCCAGACAGGGAGTAGTAACATTCAGTACTTC. It specifies CATQTGSSNIQYF.

The chain has TRBV27 and TRBJ2-2, with D hard to call. V was trimmed by 2 bases and J by 5 bases, leaving 9 bases between them. Looked up from germline, CDR1 is MNHEY and CDR2 is SMNVEV (reference sequence). This CDR3 has 14 amino acids. The DNA of the CDR3 is TGTGCCAGCAGTTTACGGGTAACTACCGGGGAGCTGTTTTTT. This encodes CASSLRVTTGELFF.

This rearrangement joins TRBV28 to TRBJ1-2; D unclear. V was trimmed by 6 bases and J by 4 bases, leaving 6 bases between them. From germline, CDR1 is MDHEN and CDR2 SYDVKM. This CDR3 has 11 residues. CDR3 sequence (DNA): TGTGCCAGCAGCCGAGCCTATGGCTACACCTTC. Translation gives CASSRAYGYTF.

The chain carries TRBV4-1 and TRBJ1-2; 7 bases line up with TRBD1. The V gene end was trimmed by 0 bases and the J gene end by 0 bases; junction bases not matched to a gene: 4. The CDR3 runs 16 residues. Germline V gives CDR1 MGHRA, CDR2 YSYEKL. CDR3 sequence reads: CASSQEGTEANYGYTF. In DNA form, the CDR3 reads TGCGCCAGCAGCCAAGAGGGGACAGAAGCTAACTATGGCTACACCTTC.